A selection of T cell receptor beta chains follows, all from one sample in a study of blood T cells in healthy people across ages. TCRdb re-called the 5' RACE reads with MiXCR, one entry per CDR3 protein. The repertoire includes 650,000 to 800,000 distinct CDR3 sequences, approximately 44% of them detected once, and roughly 19% sits in the top ten. The sequenced material came from blood. The receptor source for this set is a man aged 55-75 years in good health. CDR3s include the opening cysteine and the closing phenylalanine or tryptophan. The D gene is left open where the match is weak. Rows give clone size only sometimes, using once, few, many, or a class for an expanded clone.

V	J	size	D	DNA	CDR3
TRBV7-2	TRBJ1-4	NA	NA	TGTGCCAGCAGCCCTAGTAGCGGACAGAGACCTACTAATGAAAAACTGTTTTTT	CASSPSSGQRPTNEKLFF
TRBV25-1	TRBJ2-7	NA	TRBD1	TGTGCCAGCAGTGAAGAGGGTTGGGACAGTTCCCCGCCAGAGCAGTACTTC	CASSEEGWDSSPPEQYF
TRBV4-1	TRBJ2-5	NA	TRBD1	TGCGCCAGCAGCTATCTCACAGGGGCCAATGAGCAGTACTTC	CASSYLTGANEQYF
TRBV29-1	TRBJ1-4	few	NA	TGCAGCGTTGAGGATCCCGGGCCCCCGGGCCCTGAAAAACTGTTTTTT	CSVEDPGPPGPEKLFF
TRBV20-1	TRBJ2-7	many	TRBD2	TGCAGTGCTAGAGATCTCGGGGTAGCGGGGGCCCTTTCCTACGAGCAGTACTTC	CSARDLGVAGALSYEQYF
TRBV4-1	TRBJ2-5	few	NA	TGCGCCAGCAGCCAAGACCCGTACCAAGAGACCCAGTACTTC	CASSQDPYQETQYF
TRBV20-1	TRBJ2-7	few	TRBD1	TGCAGTGCTAGAGATAAACAGGGGGTATTCTACGAGCAGTACTTC	CSARDKQGVFYEQYF
TRBV5-1	TRBJ2-1	NA	NA	TGCGCCAGCAGCTTGGGTGGGGGGGCCGCCAATGAGCAGTTCTTC	CASSLGGGAANEQFF
TRBV6-2/TRBV6-3	TRBJ1-1	NA	NA	TGTGCCAGCAGTTACTCGTTCAGCCAACCTTCACACACTGAAGCTTTCTTT	CASSYSFSQPSHTEAFF
TRBV7-6	TRBJ1-5	NA	TRBD1	TGTGCCAGCAGCGAAAGACAGGGAATCCATCAGCCCCAGCATTTT	CASSERQGIHQPQHF
TRBV7-6	TRBJ2-1	few	TRBD1	TGTGCCAGCAGCTTAGCCGGGACAGGGGTCAACAATGAGCAGTTCTTC	CASSLAGTGVNNEQFF
TRBV28	TRBJ1-5	few	NA	TGTGCCAGCAGCCTAGACAGCAGATCGCCCCAGCATTTT	CASSLDSRSPQHF
TRBV10-3	TRBJ2-3	NA	NA	TGTGCCATCAGCACCGGGGGAGATATGCAGTATTTT	CAISTGGDMQYF
TRBV11-1	TRBJ2-1	NA	TRBD1	TGTGCCAGCAGCTTAGGATTGGGGACAGAAATCTTC	CASSLGLGTEIF
TRBV7-9	TRBJ2-7	many	NA	TGTGCCAGCAGCTTAGAGCCTGGCTACGAGCAGTACTTC	CASSLEPGYEQYF
TRBV12-3/TRBV12-4	TRBJ2-5	NA	NA	TGTGCCAGCAGCCCGAGTCCTGCGAAGACCCAGTACTTC	CASSPSPAKTQYF
TRBV5-4	TRBJ2-5	NA	TRBD1	TGTGCCAGCAGCTTGGGGGGAGGGACAGGGAATATGGAGGCCCAGTACTTC	CASSLGGGTGNMEAQYF
TRBV4-3	TRBJ2-7	few	TRBD2	TGCGCCAGCAGCCAGGGTGCCCGACTAGCAGGCGAAGAGCAGTACTTC	CASSQGARLAGEEQYF
TRBV7-9	TRBJ2-1	few	NA	TGTGCCAGCAGCTTAAGCATGATAGCGCCCGACAATGAGCAGTTCTTC	CASSLSMIAPDNEQFF
TRBV20-1	TRBJ2-7	NA	TRBD2	TGCAGTGCTAGATCTAGCGGGGGTATTTACGAGCAGTACTTC	CSARSSGGIYEQYF
TRBV18	TRBJ2-7	NA	TRBD1	TGTGCCAGCTCACCACGACAGGGGGAGACCTACGAGCAGTACTTC	CASSPRQGETYEQYF
TRBV20-1	TRBJ1-4	once	NA	TGCAGTGCTAGAGACGACGTTGGGAACCAACGACGAAATGAAAAACTGTTTTTT	CSARDDVGNQRRNEKLFF
TRBV7-2	TRBJ2-2	NA	NA	TGTGCCAGCAGCTTAGTGCACGTCGGGGAGCTGTTTTTT	CASSLVHVGELFF
TRBV12-3/TRBV12-4	TRBJ2-5	many	TRBD1	TGTGCCAGCAGTAACGACAGGGCCGAGACCCAGTACTTC	CASSNDRAETQYF
TRBV3-1	TRBJ1-2	NA	NA	TGTGCCAGCAGCCTCGGCGTGGGCCCCGCTAACTATGGCTACACCTTC	CASSLGVGPANYGYTF
TRBV2	TRBJ1-2	few	NA	TGTGCCTTACGGGGGAACTATGGCTACACCTTC	CALRGNYGYTF
TRBV20-1	TRBJ2-3	NA	TRBD2	TGCAGTGCTAGAGCCACCCTAGCGGAGGTAGGAGATACGCAGTATTTT	CSARATLAEVGDTQYF
TRBV24-1	TRBJ1-1	NA	TRBD1	TGTGCCACCAGTGATTTGCATACTCCGACAGGGGCTTTCTTT	CATSDLHTPTGAFF
TRBV7-2	TRBJ2-7	NA	NA	TGTGCCAGCAGCTTAGACTCGTTTCGCGAGCAGTACTTC	CASSLDSFREQYF
TRBV20-1	TRBJ2-1	NA	NA	TGCAGTGCCAGGGCCCCAGGACTCAGAAGCAATGAGCAGTTCTTC	CSARAPGLRSNEQFF
TRBV12-3/TRBV12-4	TRBJ2-7	NA	NA	TGTGCCAGCAAACTGGACTACCCCTCCTACGAGCAGTACTTC	CASKLDYPSYEQYF
TRBV6-2/TRBV6-3	TRBJ2-7	many	NA	TGTGCCAGCTCGACAGTCTACGAGCAGTACTTC	CASSTVYEQYF
TRBV7-9	TRBJ2-1	NA	NA	TGTGCCAGCAGTCCTTCAGGGTTAAATGAGCAGTTCTTC	CASSPSGLNEQFF
TRBV6-2/TRBV6-3	TRBJ2-7	few	TRBD1	TGTGCCAGCACTTCGGGACAGGGGGTCTACGAGCAGTACTTC	CASTSGQGVYEQYF
TRBV28	TRBJ2-3	few	TRBD1	TGTGCCAGCACCATCCAGGGGGCATCATCGGATACGCAGTATTTT	CASTIQGASSDTQYF
TRBV7-7	TRBJ1-5	once	NA	TGTGCCAGCAGCTTATCACTCCATCAGCCCCAGCATTTT	CASSLSLHQPQHF
TRBV5-5	TRBJ2-7	few	TRBD2	TGTGCCAGCAGCGTGGGGACTAGCGGCTACGAGCAGTACTTC	CASSVGTSGYEQYF
TRBV20-1	TRBJ2-1	NA	TRBD1	TGCAGTGCTGGAGATTGGGCAGGGGGCGCAAATGAGCAGTTCTTC	CSAGDWAGGANEQFF
TRBV20-1	TRBJ1-2	NA	TRBD1	TGCAGTGCTAGAGGACCCGGACAGGGATATGGCTACACCTTC	CSARGPGQGYGYTF
TRBV10-3	TRBJ2-1	NA	NA	TGTGCCATCAGTGAGCAGGGTGATCGATCGAGGGAGCAGTTCTTC	CAISEQGDRSREQFF
TRBV29-1	TRBJ1-6	once	TRBD1	TGCAGCGTCCCGGTACTTTGGGACAGGAAATTAGGGAATTCACCCCTCCACTTT	CSVPVLWDRKLGNSPLHF
TRBV29-1	TRBJ2-1	few	TRBD2	TGCAGCGTTGCCCTATCCGGGAGGGCCTCCTACAATGAGCAGTTCTTC	CSVALSGRASYNEQFF
TRBV4-3	TRBJ2-1	once	TRBD2	TGCGCCAGCAGCTACCGGGGAGGTAGCGGGAGGGGTGAGCAGTTCTTC	CASSYRGGSGRGEQFF
TRBV5-1	TRBJ1-5	NA	NA	TGCGCCAGCAGCTTGGCCCCAGGAACTAATCAGCCCCAGCATTTT	CASSLAPGTNQPQHF
TRBV18	TRBJ2-1	NA	NA	TGTGCCAGCTCACCAAGGAGGAATGAGCAGTTCTTC	CASSPRRNEQFF
TRBV7-2	TRBJ2-1	NA	NA	TGTGCCAGCAGCTTAGAAACGATCGGCAATGAGCAGTTCTTC	CASSLETIGNEQFF
TRBV5-1	TRBJ2-1	NA	NA	TGCACCAGCGAAATAGGCCCGAACCAATACAATGAGCAGTTCTTC	CTSEIGPNQYNEQFF
TRBV7-2	TRBJ2-5	few	NA	TGTGCCAGCAGCCCACTGGCGGAGACCCAGTACTTC	CASSPLAETQYF
TRBV3-1	TRBJ2-1	NA	TRBD1	TGTGCCAGCAGCCAAGACCCGGGACAGCACAATGAGCAGTTCTTC	CASSQDPGQHNEQFF
TRBV11-2	TRBJ1-2	NA	TRBD1	TGTGCCAGCAGCTTGGACAGGGGCGACTATGGCTACACCTTC	CASSLDRGDYGYTF
TRBV7-2	TRBJ2-3	NA	NA	TGTGCCAGCAGCTTAGACTTAGTTTCTACGCAGTATTTT	CASSLDLVSTQYF
TRBV7-8	TRBJ2-7	NA	NA	TGTGCCAGCAGCTTAGTAGGGTTAGGGGCCGGGCAGTACTTC	CASSLVGLGAGQYF
TRBV9	TRBJ2-7	many	NA	TGTGCCAGCAGCGTAACTGGCCAGGGCTACGAGCAGTACTTC	CASSVTGQGYEQYF
TRBV2	TRBJ1-2	NA	TRBD1	TGTGCCAGCAGTTCGACAGGGATCGACTATGGCTACACCTTC	CASSSTGIDYGYTF
TRBV20-1	TRBJ2-3	few	TRBD2	TGCAGTGCTAGCGCAACTAGCGGGGGGGCAGATACGCAGTATTTT	CSASATSGGADTQYF
TRBV5-1	TRBJ2-2	NA	NA	TGCGCCAGCAGCACGGTCCCCCCAGGGGTTTCGAACACCGGGGAGCTGTTTTTT	CASSTVPPGVSNTGELFF
TRBV27	TRBJ1-5	NA	NA	TGTGCCAGCAGTAGGGGATGGGGTCAGCCCCAGCATTTT	CASSRGWGQPQHF
TRBV3-1	TRBJ1-1	NA	NA	TGTGCCAGCAGCCGGCCGAGAGGGGGGTTTGATGAAGCTTTCTTT	CASSRPRGGFDEAFF
TRBV3-1	TRBJ2-7	once	TRBD1	TGTGCCAGCAGCCACCACAGGGGTCCCTACAATGAGCAGTACTTC	CASSHHRGPYNEQYF